This T cell receptor (beta chain) was retrieved from a study of blood T cell repertoires in COVID-19. Study details: Italy, Spain and the United States were the sources of the convalescent and acute COVID-19 samples.

Participants, about 18 to 90 years old, spanned approximately 25 US areas. Categorization into cohorts depended on clinical history that participants reported. Donors in Cohort 3 counted as recovered after two negative PCRs, clearance, or symptom resolution. This clone was observed once. Profiling relied on immunoSEQ multiplex PCR, and the TCRdb table lists in-frame clones only, not all of them. The sample has around 150,000 clones, approximately 80% seen once. Germline values: CDR1 KGHSH, CDR2 LQKENI. V shed 6 bases and J shed 5 bases, with 19 bases lying between them. There are 15 residues in the CDR3.

The chain is built from TRBV18 and TRBJ2-5; a possible D gene is TRBD2 (5 bases). Sequences were obtained from PBMCs or T cells enriched from blood (not recorded which). This clonotype was sampled from a woman between 40 and 50 years old who had recovered from COVID-19. DNA for the CDR3: TGTGCCAGCTCCCACAGCAGGCCTCCGGGGGAGACCCAGTACTTC. Its translation is CASSHSRPPGETQYF.